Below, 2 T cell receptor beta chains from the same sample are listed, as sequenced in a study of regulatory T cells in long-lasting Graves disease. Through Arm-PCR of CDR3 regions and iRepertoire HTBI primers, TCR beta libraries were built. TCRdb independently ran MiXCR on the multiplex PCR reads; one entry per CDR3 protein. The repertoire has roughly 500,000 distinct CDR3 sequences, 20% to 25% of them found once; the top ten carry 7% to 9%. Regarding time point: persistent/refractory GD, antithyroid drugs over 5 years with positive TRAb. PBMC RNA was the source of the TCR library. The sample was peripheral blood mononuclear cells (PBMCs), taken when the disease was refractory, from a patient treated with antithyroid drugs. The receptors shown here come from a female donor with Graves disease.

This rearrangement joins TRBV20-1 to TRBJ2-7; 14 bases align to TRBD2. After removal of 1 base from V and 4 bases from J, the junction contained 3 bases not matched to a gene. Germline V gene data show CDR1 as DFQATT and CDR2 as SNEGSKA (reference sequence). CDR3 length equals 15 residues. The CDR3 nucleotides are TGCAGTGCTAGAGGGGGACTAGCGGGAGTTTACGAGCAGTACTTC. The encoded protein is CSARGGLAGVYEQYF.

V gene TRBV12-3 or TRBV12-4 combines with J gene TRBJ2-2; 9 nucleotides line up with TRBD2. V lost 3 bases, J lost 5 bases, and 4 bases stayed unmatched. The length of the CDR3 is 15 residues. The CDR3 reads CASSLLAGITGELFF. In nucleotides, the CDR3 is TGTGCCAGCAGTTTGCTAGCGGGGATTACCGGGGAGCTGTTTTTT.